The 21 T cell receptor beta chains below were found in one sample sequenced in a study of graft-versus-host responses after intestinal transplantation. This table comes from immunoSEQ multiplex PCR, and its TCRdb copy is limited to in-frame clones, with some not included. The sample includes about 88,000 clones, 94% of them seen just once. Antigens for these TCRs are unknown. This sample comprised unstimulated CD4+ T cells sorted from spleen or lymph node cells, obtained before transplant. These receptors came from a human donor who was the organ donor for an intestinal transplant.

V is TRBV7-8 and J is TRBJ2-5, with D perhaps TRBD1 or TRBD2 (7 bases each). Germline-derived CDR1 and CDR2 are SGHVS and FQNEAQ. The CDR3 has 15 residues. The V end lost 10 bases, the J end lost 3 bases, and 21 bases lay between the germline ends. CDR3 coding DNA: TGTGCCACCCAGGGGGGGAGGGTCGGAGAAGAGACCCAGTACTTC. This gives the protein CATQGGRVGEETQYF.

V is TRBV11-1 and J is TRBJ1-2; D is ambiguous. The CDR3 sequence is 14 residues long. V was trimmed by 5 bases and J by 4 bases, leaving 14 bases between them. Germline values: CDR1 SGHAT, CDR2 FQDESV (reference sequence). CDR3 in DNA: TGTGCCAGCAGCCTGGACCTGGGAGGCTATGGCTACACCTTC. This gives the protein CASSLDLGGYGYTF.

V and J are TRBV7-2 and TRBJ2-7; unclear D gene. The CDR3 spans 13 residues. Germline V gene sequence: CDR1 SGHTA, CDR2 FQGNSA. Deletions cut 2 bases from V and 5 bases from J, with 10 bases between. The CDR3 coding sequence is TGTGCCAGCAGCTTACCCCAACTTGACGAGCAGTACTTC. Its translation is CASSLPQLDEQYF.

The V and J genes are TRBV11-2 and TRBJ2-2; D unclear. Trimming pared 4 bases from V and 5 bases from J, leaving 8 bases between. The CDR3 contains 13 residues. Per the germline V gene, CDR1 is SGHAT and CDR2 is FQNNGV. The CDR3 loop reads CASSSPGTGELFF. The CDR3 DNA reads as TGTGCCAGCAGCTCCCCAGGAACCGGGGAGCTGTTTTTT. Full variable domain (missing parts from reference TRBV11-2 and TRBJ2-2): EAGVAQSPRYKIIEKRQSVAFWCNPISGHATLYWYQQILGQGPKLLIQFQNNGVVDDSQLPKDRFSAERLKGVDSTLKIQPAKLEDSAVYLCASSSPGTGELFFGEGSRLTVL.

In the case of this clone: The junction does not match germline at one end; this may be a read error. The rearrangement links TRBV30 to TRBJ1-2; 7 bases line up with TRBD1. The CDR3 has 13 residues. The germline V gene has CDR1 GTSNPN and CDR2 SVGIG (reference sequence). CDR3: CAWSVRSGGGCTF. DNA for the CDR3: TGTGCCTGGAGTGTTAGGTCAGGGGGAGGCTGCACCTTC.

The chain uses TRBV7-2 and TRBJ1-1; D is perhaps TRBD1 (6 bases). Trimming stripped 0 bases from V and 1 base from J, with 9 bases between. Per the germline V gene, CDR1 is SGHTA and CDR2 is FQGNSA. The CDR3 covers 15 residues. The CDR3 reads CASSLALTGNTEAFF. The CDR3 DNA sequence: TGTGCCAGCAGCTTAGCCCTGACAGGGAACACTGAAGCTTTCTTT.

The chain joins TRBV5-1 to TRBJ1-2; 12 bases map to TRBD1. This CDR3 contains 17 residues. V lost 4 bases to trimming and J lost 4 bases; unmatched junction nucleotides: 11. In germline, CDR1 is SGHRS, CDR2 YFSETQ. CDR3 amino acids: CASSPAGQGAQIYGYTF. DNA for the CDR3: TGCGCCAGCAGCCCCGCGGGACAGGGGGCGCAGATCTATGGCTACACCTTC.

The chain recombines TRBV11-1 with TRBJ2-1; no clear D. V lost 1 base and J 9 bases, leaving 7 bases between the germline ends. Germline CDR1 SGHAT, CDR2 FQDESV (reference sequence). The CDR3 totals 12 residues. The CDR3 loop reads CASSLGRGEQFF. As DNA, the CDR3 is TGTGCCAGCAGCTTAGGGAGAGGTGAGCAGTTCTTC.

The chain joins TRBV5-4 to TRBJ2-1, with 10 bases that match TRBD2. This CDR3 contains 16 residues. V lost 3 bases to trimming and J lost 6 bases; unmatched junction nucleotides: 9. From germline, CDR1 is SGHNT and CDR2 YYREEE (reference sequence). Written as DNA, the CDR3 is TGTGCCAGCAGCTGGCGGAGCGGGGGGGCTGGCAATGAGCAGTTCTTC. As protein: CASSWRSGGAGNEQFF.

CDR3 sequence: CASSHSGGSSPLHF. In DNA form, the CDR3 reads TGTGCCAGCAGCCATTCCGGGGGCTCATCACCCCTCCACTTT. The chain links TRBV11-1 to TRBJ1-6; D might be TRBD1 (6 bases). The CDR3 spans 14 residues. The germline V gene has CDR1 SGHAT and CDR2 FQDESV (reference sequence). Trimming stripped 5 bases from V and 10 bases from J, with 15 bases between.

The chain is built from TRBV11-3 and TRBJ1-5; a possible D gene is TRBD1 (5 bases). The CDR3 spans 14 residues. Trimming left V 0 bases short and J 2 bases short, with 5 bases between. CDR1 SGHNT and CDR2 YENEEA come from the germline V gene. The CDR3 spells CASSLDRGNQPQHF. DNA of the CDR3: TGTGCCAGCAGCTTAGACAGGGGCAATCAGCCCCAGCATTTT.

This clone was seen just once. V gene TRBV27 combines with J gene TRBJ1-5; no firm D call. The length of the CDR3 is 14 residues. Germline CDR1 MNHEY, CDR2 SMNVEV (reference sequence). The V gene lost 6 bases and the J gene lost 3 bases, with 12 bases spanning the gap. The CDR3 reads CASRGPGVNQPQHF. CDR3 in DNA: TGTGCCAGCAGAGGCCCAGGAGTCAATCAGCCCCAGCATTTT.

The V gene is TRBV10-2, the J gene TRBJ1-5; D gene ambiguous. Germline V gives CDR1 WSHSY, CDR2 SAAADI. The CDR3 runs to 17 residues. Trimming removed 0 bases from V and 0 bases from J, with 12 bases in between. The CDR3 protein is CASSESLGSHSNQPQHF. CDR3 DNA: TGCGCCAGCAGTGAGTCCCTAGGGTCTCATAGCAATCAGCCCCAGCATTTT.

This sequence joins TRBV28 and TRBJ2-5; 7 positions agree with TRBD1. The DNA matches TRBJ2-7 better at its end, which makes the J call doubtful. Germline assignment: CDR1 MDHEN and CDR2 SYDVKM. CDR3 length: 15 residues. The CDR3 bases are TGTGCCAGCAGTACCAGACAGGGATGGGCCTACGAGCAGTACTTC. Its translation: CASSTRQGWAYEQYF.

The chain uses TRBV19 and TRBJ1-2, with D unclear. Per germline, CDR1 LNHDA and CDR2 SQIVND (reference sequence). Trimming shortened V by 3 bases and J by 2 bases, and 7 bases separated the two germline ends. CDR3 size: 13 residues. In DNA form, the CDR3 reads TGTGCCAGTAGTATCGAACTGAACTATGGCTACACCTTC. Encoded protein: CASSIELNYGYTF.

The count of this clone is one. This chain connects TRBV7-3 to TRBJ1-1; no clear D gene. Trimming stripped 5 bases from V and 1 base from J, with 8 bases between. CDR1 SGHTA and CDR2 FQGTGA come from the germline V gene. This CDR3 contains 13 residues. In DNA form, the CDR3 reads TGTGCCAGCAGCCAACGACAGAACACTGAAGCTTTCTTT. Translating it yields CASSQRQNTEAFF.

The chain couples TRBV19 to TRBJ1-4; 8 bases map to TRBD1. Trimming took 2 bases from V and 7 from J; bases not matched to a gene: 3. This CDR3 is 14 amino acids long. The germline V gene has CDR1 LNHDA and CDR2 SQIVND (reference sequence). The CDR3 spells CASSIRDRSEKLFF. For the CDR3, the DNA is TGTGCCAGTAGTATACGGGACAGGAGTGAAAAACTGTTTTTT.

J is TRBJ1-1 and V is TRBV4-2; no clear D. Per germline, CDR1 LGHNA and CDR2 YNFKEQ. V was pared by 1 base and J by 2 bases, with 14 bases between. The CDR3 is 16 amino acids. The CDR3 sequence: CASSQAPGQLNTEAFF. Here the CDR3 DNA reads TGTGCCAGCAGCCAAGCCCCCGGGCAGTTAAACACTGAAGCTTTCTTT.

The chain employs TRBV10-3 and TRBJ2-1; TRBD1 or TRBD2 may be the D gene (5 bases each). This CDR3 comprises 15 residues. Deletions cut 0 bases from V and 2 bases from J, with 8 bases between. Germline assignment: CDR1 ENHRY and CDR2 SYGVKD. In DNA, the CDR3 is TGTGCCATCAGTGAGTCGGTGGGGGCCTACAATGAGCAGTTCTTC. Protein sequence: CAISESVGAYNEQFF.

This clone is a singleton in its sample. The J gene is TRBJ2-7, the V gene TRBV2; D gene unclear. The CDR3 extends over 11 amino acids. Trimming shortened V by 7 bases and J by 5 bases, and 9 bases separated the two germline ends. Germline loops: CDR1 SNHLY, CDR2 FYNNEI. CDR3 sequence reads: CASTRRNEQYF. The DNA of the CDR3 is TGTGCCAGCACCAGAAGAAACGAGCAGTACTTC.

The chain employs TRBV27 and TRBJ2-1; TRBD1 is a possible D gene (5 bases). The CDR3 sequence is 16 residues long. V was clipped by 5 bases and J by 7 bases, with 21 bases between them. Germline lookup yields CDR1 MNHEY and CDR2 SMNVEV (reference sequence). In nucleotides, the CDR3 is TGTGCCAGCAGTGCCCTCGACCCCAGGGATCGGAATGAGCAGTTCTTC. Its protein product is CASSALDPRDRNEQFF.